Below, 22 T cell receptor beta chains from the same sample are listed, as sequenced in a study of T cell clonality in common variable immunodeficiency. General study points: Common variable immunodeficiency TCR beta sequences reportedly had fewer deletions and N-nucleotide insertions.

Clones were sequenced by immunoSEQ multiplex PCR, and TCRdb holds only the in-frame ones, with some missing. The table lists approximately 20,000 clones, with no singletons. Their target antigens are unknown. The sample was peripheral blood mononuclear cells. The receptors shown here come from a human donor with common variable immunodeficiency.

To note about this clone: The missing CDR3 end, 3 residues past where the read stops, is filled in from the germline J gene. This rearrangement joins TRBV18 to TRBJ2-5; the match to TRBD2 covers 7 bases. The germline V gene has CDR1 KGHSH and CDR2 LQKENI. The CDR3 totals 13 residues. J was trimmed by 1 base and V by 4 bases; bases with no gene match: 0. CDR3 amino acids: CASSRTSQETQYF. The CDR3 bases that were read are TGTGCCAGCTCACGGACTAGCCAAGAGACC.

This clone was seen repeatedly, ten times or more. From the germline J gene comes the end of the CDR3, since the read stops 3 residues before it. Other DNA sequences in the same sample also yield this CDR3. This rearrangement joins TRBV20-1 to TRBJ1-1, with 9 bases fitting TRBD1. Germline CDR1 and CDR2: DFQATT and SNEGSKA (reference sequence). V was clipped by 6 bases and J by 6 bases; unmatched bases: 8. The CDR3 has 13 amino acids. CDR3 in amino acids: CSALPGQGSEAFF. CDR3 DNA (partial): TGCAGTGCGCTGCCGGGACAGGGATCTGAA.

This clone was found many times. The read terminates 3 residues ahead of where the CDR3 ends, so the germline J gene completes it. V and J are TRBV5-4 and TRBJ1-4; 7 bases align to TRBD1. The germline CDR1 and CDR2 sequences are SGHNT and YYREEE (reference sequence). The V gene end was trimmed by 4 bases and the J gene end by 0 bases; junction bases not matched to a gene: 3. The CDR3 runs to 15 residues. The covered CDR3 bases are TGTGCCAGCAGCAGGGACAGCACAACTAATGAAAAA. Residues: CASSRDSTTNEK. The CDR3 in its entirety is CASSRDSTTNEKLFF. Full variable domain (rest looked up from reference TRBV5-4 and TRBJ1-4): ETGVTQSPTHLIKTRGQQVTLRCSSQSGHNTVSWYQQALGQGPQFIFQYYREEENGRGNFPPRFSGLQFPNYSSELNVNALELDDSALYLCASSRDSTTNEKLFFGSGTQLSVL.

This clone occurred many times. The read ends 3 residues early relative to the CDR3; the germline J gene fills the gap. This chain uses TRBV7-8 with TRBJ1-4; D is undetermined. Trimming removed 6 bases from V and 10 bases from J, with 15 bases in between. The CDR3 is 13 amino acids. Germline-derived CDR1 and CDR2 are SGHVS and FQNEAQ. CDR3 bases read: TGTGCCAGCAGTCCCGACACGAAAGGAAAA. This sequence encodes CASSPDTKGK. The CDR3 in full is CASSPDTKGKLFF.

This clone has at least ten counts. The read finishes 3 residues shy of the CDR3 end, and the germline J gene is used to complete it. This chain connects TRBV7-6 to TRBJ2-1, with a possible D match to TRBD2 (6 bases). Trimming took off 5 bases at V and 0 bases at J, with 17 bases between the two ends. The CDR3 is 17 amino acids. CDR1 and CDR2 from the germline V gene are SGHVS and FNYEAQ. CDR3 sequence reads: CASSPPSGSISYNEQFF. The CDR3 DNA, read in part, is TGTGCCAGCAGCCCTCCCAGCGGGTCTATCTCCTACAATGAG.

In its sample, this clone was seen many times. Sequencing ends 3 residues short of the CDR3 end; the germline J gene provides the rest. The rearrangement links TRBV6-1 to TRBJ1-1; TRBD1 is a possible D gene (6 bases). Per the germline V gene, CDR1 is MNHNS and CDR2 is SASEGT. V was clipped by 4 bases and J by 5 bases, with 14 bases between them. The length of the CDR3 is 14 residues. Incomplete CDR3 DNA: TGTGCCAGCAGTGCCCAACAGGGTTGGACTGAA. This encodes CASSAQQGWTE. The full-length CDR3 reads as CASSAQQGWTEAFF.

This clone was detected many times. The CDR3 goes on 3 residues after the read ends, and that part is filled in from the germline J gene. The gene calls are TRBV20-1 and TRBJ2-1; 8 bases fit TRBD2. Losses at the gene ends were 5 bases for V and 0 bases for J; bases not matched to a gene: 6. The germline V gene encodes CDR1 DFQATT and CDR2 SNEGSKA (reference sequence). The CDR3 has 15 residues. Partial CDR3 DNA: TGCAGTGCTGTACCCCTAGCGGGCTCCTACAATGAG. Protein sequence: CSAVPLAGSYNE. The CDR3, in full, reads CSAVPLAGSYNEQFF.

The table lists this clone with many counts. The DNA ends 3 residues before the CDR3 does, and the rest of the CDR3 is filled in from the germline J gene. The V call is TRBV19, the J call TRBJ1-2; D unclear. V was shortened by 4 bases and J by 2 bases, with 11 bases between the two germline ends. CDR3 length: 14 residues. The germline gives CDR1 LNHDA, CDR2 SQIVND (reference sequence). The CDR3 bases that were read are TGTGCCAGTAGTAGCGGGCCAGCGAACTATGGC. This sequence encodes CASSSGPANYG. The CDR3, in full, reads CASSSGPANYGYTF.

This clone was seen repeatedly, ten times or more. CDR3 protein: CSVSGQGADTQYF. Incomplete CDR3 DNA: TGCAGCGTCTCGGGACAGGGGGCTGATACG. The chain uses TRBV29-1 and TRBJ2-3; 12 bases align to TRBD1. The observed sequence ends 3 residues before the CDR3 terminus, with the missing tail filled in from the germline J gene. Trimming removed 6 bases from V and 6 bases from J; junction bases left unmatched: 4. Germline CDR1 is SQVTM and CDR2 is ANQGSEA. The CDR3 length is 13 residues.

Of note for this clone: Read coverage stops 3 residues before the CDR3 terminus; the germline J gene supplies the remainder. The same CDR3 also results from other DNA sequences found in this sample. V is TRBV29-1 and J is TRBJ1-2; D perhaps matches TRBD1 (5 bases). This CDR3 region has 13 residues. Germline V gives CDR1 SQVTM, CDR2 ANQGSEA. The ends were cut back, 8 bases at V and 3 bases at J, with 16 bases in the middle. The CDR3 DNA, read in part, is TGCAGCTTCAGGGACTCGGGGGACTATGGC. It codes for CSFRDSGDYG. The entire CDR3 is CSFRDSGDYGYTF.

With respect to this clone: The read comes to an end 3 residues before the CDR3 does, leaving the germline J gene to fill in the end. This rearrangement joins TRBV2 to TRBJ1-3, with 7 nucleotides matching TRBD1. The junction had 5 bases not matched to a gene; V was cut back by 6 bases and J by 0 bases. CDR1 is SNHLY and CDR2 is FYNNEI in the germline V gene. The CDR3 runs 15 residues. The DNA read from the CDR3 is TGTGCCAGCAGATTACAGGGGCTCTCTGGAAACACC. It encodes CASRLQGLSGNT. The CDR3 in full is CASRLQGLSGNTIYF.

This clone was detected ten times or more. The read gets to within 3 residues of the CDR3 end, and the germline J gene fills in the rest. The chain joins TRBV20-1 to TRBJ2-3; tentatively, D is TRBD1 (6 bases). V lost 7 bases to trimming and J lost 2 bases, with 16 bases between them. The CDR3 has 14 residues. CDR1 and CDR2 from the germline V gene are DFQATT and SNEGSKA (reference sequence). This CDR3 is CSGGTGMVTDTQYF. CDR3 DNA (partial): TGCAGTGGGGGCACAGGGATGGTCACAGATACG.

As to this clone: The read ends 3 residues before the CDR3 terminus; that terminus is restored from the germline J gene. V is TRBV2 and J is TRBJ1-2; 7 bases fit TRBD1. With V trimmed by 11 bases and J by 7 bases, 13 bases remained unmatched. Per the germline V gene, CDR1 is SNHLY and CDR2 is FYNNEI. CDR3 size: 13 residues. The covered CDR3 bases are TGTGCCGGAGGACAGGCTCCTTCGGGTGGC. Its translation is CAGGQAPSGG. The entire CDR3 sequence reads CAGGQAPSGGYTF. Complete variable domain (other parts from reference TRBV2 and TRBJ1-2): EPEVTQTPSHQVTQMGQEVILRCVPISNHLYFYWYRQILGQKVEFLVSFYNNEISEKSEIFDDQFSVERPDGSNFTLKIRSTKLEDSAMYFCAGGQAPSGGYTFGSGTRLTVV.

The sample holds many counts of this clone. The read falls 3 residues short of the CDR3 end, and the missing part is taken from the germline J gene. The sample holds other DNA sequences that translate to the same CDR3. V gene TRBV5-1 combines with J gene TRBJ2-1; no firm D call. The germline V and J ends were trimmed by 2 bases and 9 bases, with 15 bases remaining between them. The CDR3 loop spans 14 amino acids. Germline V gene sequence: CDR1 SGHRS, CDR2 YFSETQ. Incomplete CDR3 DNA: TGCGCCAGCAGCTTAATCAAGGGTGCCAGTGAG. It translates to CASSLIKGASE. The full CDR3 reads CASSLIKGASEQFF. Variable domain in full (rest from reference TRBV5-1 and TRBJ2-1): KAGVTQTPRYLIKTRGQQVTLSCSPISGHRSVSWYQQTPGQGLQFLFEYFSETQRNKGNFPGRFSGRQFSNSRSEMNVSTLELGDSALYLCASSLIKGASEQFFGPGTRLTVL.

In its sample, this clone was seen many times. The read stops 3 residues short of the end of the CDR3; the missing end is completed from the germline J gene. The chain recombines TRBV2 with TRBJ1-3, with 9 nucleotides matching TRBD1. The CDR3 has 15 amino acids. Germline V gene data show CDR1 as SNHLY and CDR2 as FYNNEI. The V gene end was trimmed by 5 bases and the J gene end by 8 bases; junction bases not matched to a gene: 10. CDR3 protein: CASSPLPGQGDTIYF. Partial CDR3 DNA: TGTGCCAGCAGTCCACTCCCGGGACAGGGTGACACC.

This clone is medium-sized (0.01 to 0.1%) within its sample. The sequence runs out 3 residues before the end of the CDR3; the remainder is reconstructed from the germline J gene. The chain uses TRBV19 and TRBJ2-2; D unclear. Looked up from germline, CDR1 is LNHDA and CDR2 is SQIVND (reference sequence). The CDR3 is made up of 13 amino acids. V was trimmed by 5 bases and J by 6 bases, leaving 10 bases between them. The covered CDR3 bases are TGTGCCAGTAGTCCCACATACCCCGGGGAG. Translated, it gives CASSPTYPGE. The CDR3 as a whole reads CASSPTYPGELFF.

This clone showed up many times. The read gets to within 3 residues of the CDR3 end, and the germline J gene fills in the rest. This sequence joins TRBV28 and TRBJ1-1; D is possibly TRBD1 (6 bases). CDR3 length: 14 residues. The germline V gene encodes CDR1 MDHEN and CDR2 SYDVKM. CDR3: CASRGGLLVGGAFF. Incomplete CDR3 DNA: TGTGCCAGCAGGGGGGGGCTTCTTGTCGGTGGA.

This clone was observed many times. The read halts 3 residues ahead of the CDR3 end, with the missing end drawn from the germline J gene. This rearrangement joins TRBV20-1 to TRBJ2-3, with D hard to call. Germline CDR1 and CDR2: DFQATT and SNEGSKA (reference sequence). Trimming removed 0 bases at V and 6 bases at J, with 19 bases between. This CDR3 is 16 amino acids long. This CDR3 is CSARDGLRRLGDTQYF. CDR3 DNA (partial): TGCAGTGCTAGAGATGGTCTGCGGCGGCTCGGGGATACG.

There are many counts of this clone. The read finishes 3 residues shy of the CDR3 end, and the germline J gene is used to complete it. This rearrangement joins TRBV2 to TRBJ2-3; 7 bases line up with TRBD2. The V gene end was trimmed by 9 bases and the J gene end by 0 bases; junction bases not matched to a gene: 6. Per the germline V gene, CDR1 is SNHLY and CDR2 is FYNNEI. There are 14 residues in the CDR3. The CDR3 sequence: CARGERESTDTQYF. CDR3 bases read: TGTGCCAGGGGGGAGCGGGAAAGCACAGATACG.

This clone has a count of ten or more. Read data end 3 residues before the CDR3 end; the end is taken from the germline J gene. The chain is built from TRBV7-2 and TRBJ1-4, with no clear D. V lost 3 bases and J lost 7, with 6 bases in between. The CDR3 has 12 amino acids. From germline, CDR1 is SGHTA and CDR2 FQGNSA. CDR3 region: CASSFRSEKLFF. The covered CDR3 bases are TGTGCCAGCAGCTTTCGCAGTGAAAAA.

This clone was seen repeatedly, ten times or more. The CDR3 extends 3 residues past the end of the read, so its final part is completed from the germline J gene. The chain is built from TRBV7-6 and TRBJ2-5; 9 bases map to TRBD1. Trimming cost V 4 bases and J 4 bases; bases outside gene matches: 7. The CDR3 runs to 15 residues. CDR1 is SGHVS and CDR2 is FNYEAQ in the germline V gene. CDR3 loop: CASSSPGQGRETQYF. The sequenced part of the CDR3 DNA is TGTGCCAGCAGCTCCCCGGGACAGGGAAGAGAGACC. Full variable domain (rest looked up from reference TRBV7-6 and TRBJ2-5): GAGVSQSPRYKVTKRGQDVALRCDPISGHVSLYWYRQALGQGPEFLTYFNYEAQQDKSGLPNDRFSAERPEGSISTLTIQRTEQRDSAMYRCASSSPGQGRETQYFGPGTRLLVL.

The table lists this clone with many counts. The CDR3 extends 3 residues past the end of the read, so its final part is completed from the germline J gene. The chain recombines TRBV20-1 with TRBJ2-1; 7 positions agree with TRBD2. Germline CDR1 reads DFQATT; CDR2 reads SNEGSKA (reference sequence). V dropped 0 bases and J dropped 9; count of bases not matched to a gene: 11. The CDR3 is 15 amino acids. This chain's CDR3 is CSARDPAGRVGEQFF. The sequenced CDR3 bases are TGCAGTGCTAGAGATCCGGCAGGGAGGGTCGGTGAG.